This T cell receptor (beta chain) was sequenced for a study of blood T cells in healthy people across ages. Using a J-beta primer mix together with a sample-barcoded 5' primer, a second PCR was run for about 6 to 11 cycles. TCRdb re-called the 5' RACE reads with MiXCR, one entry per CDR3 protein. The sample has roughly 1.5 million distinct CDR3 sequences; about 45% are singletons. This clonotype came up a few times. Germline V gene data show CDR1 as SGHVS and CDR2 as FNYEAQ. The CDR3 loop spans 16 amino acids. V lost 1 base to trimming and J lost 0 bases; unmatched junction nucleotides: 2. The receptor comes from a woman aged 18 to 35 in good health. The sample was blood. The chain couples TRBV7-6 to TRBJ2-5; 10 positions match TRBD2. The CDR3 DNA follows: TGTGCCAGCAGCTTAGTTAGCGGGGGGAACCAAGAGACCCAGTACTTC. Protein: CASSLVSGGNQETQYF.